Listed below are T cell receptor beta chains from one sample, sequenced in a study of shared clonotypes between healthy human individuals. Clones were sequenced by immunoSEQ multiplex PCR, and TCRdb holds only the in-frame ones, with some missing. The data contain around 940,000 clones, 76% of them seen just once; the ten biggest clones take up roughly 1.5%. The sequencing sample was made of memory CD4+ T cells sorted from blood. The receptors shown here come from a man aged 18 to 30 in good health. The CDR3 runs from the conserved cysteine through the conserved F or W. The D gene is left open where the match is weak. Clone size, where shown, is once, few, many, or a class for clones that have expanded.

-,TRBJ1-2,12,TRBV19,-,CASSARGDGYTF,TGTGCCAGTAGTGCGAGGGGCGATGGCTACACCTTC
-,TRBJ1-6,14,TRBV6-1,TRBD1,CASSGTGNNSPLHF,TGTGCCAGCAGCGGGACAGGGAATAATTCACCCCTCCACTTT
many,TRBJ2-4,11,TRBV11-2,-,CASSPQNIQYF,TGTGCCAGCAGCCCTCAAAACATTCAGTACTTC
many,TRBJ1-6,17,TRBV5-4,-,CASSLARGGSYNSPLHF,TGTGCCAGCAGCTTGGCTAGGGGAGGCTCCTATAATTCACCCCTCCACTTT
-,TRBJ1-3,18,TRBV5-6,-,CASSWGPSGLAGGNTIYF,TGTGCCAGCAGCTGGGGCCCCTCTGGGTTAGCAGGAGGAAACACCATATATTTT
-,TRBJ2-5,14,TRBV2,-,CASSEWTAQETQYF,TGTGCCAGCAGTGAATGGACAGCCCAAGAGACCCAGTACTTC
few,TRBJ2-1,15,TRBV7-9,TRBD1,CASSLGTGGINEQFF,TGTGCCAGCAGCTTGGGGACAGGAGGCATCAATGAGCAGTTCTTC
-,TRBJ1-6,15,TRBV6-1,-,CASSGPLRGNSPLHF,TGTGCCAGCAGCGGTCCCTTACGCGGTAATTCACCCCTCCACTTT
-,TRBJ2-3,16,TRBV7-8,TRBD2,CASSLQSGGAGDTQYF,TGTGCCAGCAGCTTACAGAGCGGGGGGGCCGGAGATACGCAGTATTTT
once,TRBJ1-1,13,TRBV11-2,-,CASSPQGNTEAFF,TGTGCCAGCAGTCCACAGGGGAACACTGAAGCTTTCTTT
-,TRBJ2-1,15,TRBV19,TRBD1,CASSIVETGKNEQFF,TGTGCCAGTAGTATAGTTGAGACAGGGAAAAATGAGCAGTTCTTC
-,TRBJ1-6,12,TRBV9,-,CASSVSNSPLHF,TGTGCCAGCAGCGTTAGTAATTCACCCCTCCACTTT
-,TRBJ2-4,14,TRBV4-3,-,CASSSREVSNIQYF,TGCGCCAGCAGCTCTCGAGAAGTCTCAAACATTCAGTACTTC
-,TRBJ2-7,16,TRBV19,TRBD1,CASSMASGGKGYEQYF,TGTGCCAGTAGTATGGCCTCAGGGGGAAAGGGCTACGAGCAGTACTTC
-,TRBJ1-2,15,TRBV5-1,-,CAPGNEGSQGDGYTF,TGCGCCCCAGGGAACGAGGGATCGCAAGGGGATGGCTACACCTTC
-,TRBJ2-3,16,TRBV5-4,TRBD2,CASSSIAGGGADTQYF,TGTGCCAGCAGCTCAATAGCGGGAGGGGGGGCAGATACGCAGTATTTT
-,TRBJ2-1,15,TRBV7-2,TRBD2,CASSFLAVPFGEQFF,TGTGCCAGCAGCTTTCTAGCGGTCCCTTTTGGTGAGCAGTTCTTC
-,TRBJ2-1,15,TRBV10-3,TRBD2,CAISEGLAVGNEQFF,TGTGCCATCAGTGAAGGACTAGCGGTGGGAAATGAGCAGTTCTTC
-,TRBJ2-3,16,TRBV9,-,CASSVSRDPSMGTQYF,TGTGCCAGCAGCGTAAGTCGGGACCCCTCCATGGGTACGCAGTATTTT
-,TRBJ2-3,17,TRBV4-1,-,CASSPTSRLISTDTQYF,TGCGCCAGCAGCCCAACCTCCAGGTTAATTTCGACAGATACGCAGTATTTT
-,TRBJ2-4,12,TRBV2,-,CASSDPGAIQYF,TGTGCCAGCAGTGATCCGGGGGCGATTCAGTACTTC
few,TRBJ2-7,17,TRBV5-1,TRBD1,CASSWTYQGASSYEQYF,TGCGCCAGCAGCTGGACATATCAGGGGGCGAGCTCCTACGAGCAGTACTTC
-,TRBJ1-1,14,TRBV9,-,CASRKGDTRDEAFF,TGTGCCAGCAGGAAAGGGGACACAAGAGACGAAGCTTTCTTT
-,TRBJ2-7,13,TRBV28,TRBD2,CASWERGGHEQYF,TGTGCCAGCTGGGAGCGGGGGGGCCACGAGCAGTACTTC
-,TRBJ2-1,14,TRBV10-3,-,CAISDRAGERGQFF,TGTGCCATCAGTGACAGGGCCGGGGAACGCGGGCAGTTCTTC
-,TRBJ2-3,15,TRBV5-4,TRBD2,CASSLWASGGPSEYF,TGTGCCAGCAGCTTGTGGGCTAGCGGGGGGCCGAGTGAGTATTTT
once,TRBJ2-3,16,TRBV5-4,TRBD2,CASSSPTSGSTDTQYF,TGTGCCAGCAGCTCGCCGACTAGCGGAAGCACAGATACGCAGTATTTT
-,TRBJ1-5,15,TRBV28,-,CASTNAAGYNQPQHF,TGTGCCAGCACCAACGCGGCAGGATACAATCAGCCCCAGCATTTT
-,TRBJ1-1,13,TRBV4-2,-,CASSRGGNTEAFF,TGTGCCAGCAGCCGGGGGGGTAACACTGAAGCTTTCTTT
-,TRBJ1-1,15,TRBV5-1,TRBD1,CASSQGTGMNTEAFF,TGCGCCAGCAGCCAAGGGACAGGTATGAACACTGAAGCTTTCTTT
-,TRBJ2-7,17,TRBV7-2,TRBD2,CASSLVGSLAGFYEQYF,TGTGCCAGCAGCTTAGTTGGGTCACTAGCGGGATTCTACGAGCAGTACTTC
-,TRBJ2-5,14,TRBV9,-,CASSVGRAGETQYF,TGTGCCAGCAGCGTAGGCAGGGCGGGGGAGACCCAGTACTTC
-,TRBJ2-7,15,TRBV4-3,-,CASSQVVLLSYEQYF,TGCGCCAGCAGCCAAGTTGTTTTGTTATCCTACGAGCAGTACTTC
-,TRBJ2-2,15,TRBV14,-,CASSQGSLHTGELFF,TGTGCCAGCAGCCAAGGATCCCTGCACACCGGGGAGCTGTTTTTT
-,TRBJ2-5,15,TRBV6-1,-,CASSGWRRLEETQYF,TGTGCCAGCAGTGGATGGAGGAGGCTTGAAGAGACCCAGTACTTC
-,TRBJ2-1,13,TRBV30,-,CAWVTGPYNEQFF,TGTGCCTGGGTTACGGGGCCCTACAATGAGCAGTTCTTC
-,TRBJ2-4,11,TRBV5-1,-,CASKQGDIQYF,TGCGCCAGCAAGCAAGGGGACATTCAGTACTTC
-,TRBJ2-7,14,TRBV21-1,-,CASLGWDSTYEQYF,TGTGCCAGCCTGGGGTGGGACAGTACCTACGAGCAGTACTTC
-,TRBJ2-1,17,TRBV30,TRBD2,CAWTQRKGSGGINEQFF,TGTGCCTGGACCCAAAGGAAGGGTAGCGGGGGGATAAATGAGCAGTTCTTC
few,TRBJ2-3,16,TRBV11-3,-,CASSLGVVGDTDTQYF,TGTGCCAGCAGCTTAGGGGTAGTGGGGGACACAGATACGCAGTATTTT
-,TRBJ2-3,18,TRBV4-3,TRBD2,CASSQDLLISGSTDTQYF,TGCGCCAGCAGCCAAGATCTGCTTATTAGCGGGAGCACAGATACGCAGTATTTT
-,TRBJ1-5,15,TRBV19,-,CASSMEGISNQPQHF,TGTGCCAGTAGTATGGAGGGGATTAGCAATCAGCCCCAGCATTTT
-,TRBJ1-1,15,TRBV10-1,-,CASSESRRGDDEAFF,TGCGCCAGCAGTGAGTCGAGGAGGGGTGACGATGAAGCTTTCTTT
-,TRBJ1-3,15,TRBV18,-,CASSPKQGSGNTIYF,TGTGCCAGCTCACCCAAACAGGGATCTGGAAACACCATATATTTT
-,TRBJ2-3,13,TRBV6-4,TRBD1,CASSGEQGATQYF,TGTGCCAGCAGTGGTGAACAGGGGGCGACTCAGTATTTT